Below, one T cell receptor (beta chain) is given with its context. The repertoire was sequenced with immunoSEQ multiplex PCR; TCRdb's copy has only in-frame clones and lacks some. The sample has 150,000 to 200,000 clones; almost 90% are singletons. This entry belongs to a study of blood T cell repertoires in COVID-19. Whole-study context: Acute-phase and convalescent COVID-19 samples originated in the United States, Italy and Spain.

The ends lost 6 bases at V and 2 bases at J; junction bases unmatched: 5. This CDR3 comprises 15 residues. Germline CDR1 is MDHEN and CDR2 is SYDVKM. The sequencing input was peripheral blood. The chain employs TRBV28 and TRBJ1-5; TRBD1 aligns across 9 bases. The receptor's source is a man aged 50 to 59 with acute or convalescent COVID-19. The CDR3 loop is CASSRDRARNQPQHF. The CDR3 nucleotides read TGTGCCAGCAGCCGGGACAGGGCACGCAATCAGCCCCAGCATTTT.